These T cell receptor beta chains were read from a single sample in a study of molecular identifiers for immune sequencing clone quantification. TCRdb called the PCR reads again in MiXCR, with one record for every CDR3 protein. The sample comprises around 65,000 distinct CDR3 sequences, 15% to 20% of which are singletons, and approximately 1.5% rests with the top ten. The sequencing sample was made of naive CD8+ T cells from blood, with Jurkat cell RNA spiked in. Source of these receptors: a human donor in good health. Some libraries in this study had Jurkat cell RNA spiked in. Both conserved end residues are part of each CDR3. The order of the fields is CDR3 protein, CDR3 length, J gene, V gene.

CDR3 protein: CASSQREGAISTDTQYF; CDR3 length: 17; J gene: TRBJ2-3; V gene: TRBV4-2
CDR3 protein: CASSLISGNTEAFF; CDR3 length: 14; J gene: TRBJ1-1; V gene: TRBV27
CDR3 protein: CASSDWTSGSGPQETQYF; CDR3 length: 18; J gene: TRBJ2-5; V gene: TRBV11-2
CDR3 protein: CASSITGTGGYEQYF; CDR3 length: 15; J gene: TRBJ2-7; V gene: TRBV27
CDR3 protein: CASSEYREQNTEAFF; CDR3 length: 15; J gene: TRBJ1-1; V gene: TRBV25-1
CDR3 protein: CASSPGFTGTSGRKTQYF; CDR3 length: 18; J gene: TRBJ2-5; V gene: TRBV28
CDR3 protein: CASSVVEYTGELFF; CDR3 length: 14; J gene: TRBJ2-2; V gene: TRBV9
CDR3 protein: CASSPPGYYEQYF; CDR3 length: 13; J gene: TRBJ2-7; V gene: TRBV7-9
CDR3 protein: CASRCQNYEQYF; CDR3 length: 12; J gene: TRBJ2-7; V gene: TRBV21-1
CDR3 protein: CSGSGGDNYGYTF; CDR3 length: 13; J gene: TRBJ1-2; V gene: TRBV29-1
CDR3 protein: CASSLSIPSLSGNTIYF; CDR3 length: 17; J gene: TRBJ1-3; V gene: TRBV7-2
CDR3 protein: CASSLHRGWTEAFF; CDR3 length: 14; J gene: TRBJ1-1; V gene: TRBV7-6
CDR3 protein: CASRPGLASPDTQYF; CDR3 length: 15; J gene: TRBJ2-3; V gene: TRBV12-3/TRBV12-4
CDR3 protein: CASSDSTLRTALGGYTF; CDR3 length: 17; J gene: TRBJ1-2; V gene: TRBV7-9
CDR3 protein: CASSFTNTGELFF; CDR3 length: 13; J gene: TRBJ2-2; V gene: TRBV27
CDR3 protein: CASSWAWTADNEQFF; CDR3 length: 15; J gene: TRBJ2-1; V gene: TRBV4-1
CDR3 protein: CASSSTSGRTYEQYF; CDR3 length: 15; J gene: TRBJ2-7; V gene: TRBV13
CDR3 protein: CASSQGGSERAVETQYF; CDR3 length: 17; J gene: TRBJ2-5; V gene: TRBV4-1
CDR3 protein: CASSLAAEQFF; CDR3 length: 11; J gene: TRBJ2-1; V gene: TRBV5-1
CDR3 protein: CASSEPSGHHRSLRSTDTQYF; CDR3 length: 21; J gene: TRBJ2-3; V gene: TRBV6-1
CDR3 protein: CSARDLNYREGQNEQFF; CDR3 length: 17; J gene: TRBJ2-1; V gene: TRBV20-1
CDR3 protein: CASSYSTPTAGANVLTF; CDR3 length: 17; J gene: TRBJ2-6; V gene: TRBV6-5
CDR3 protein: CASSLRVSTDTQYF; CDR3 length: 14; J gene: TRBJ2-3; V gene: TRBV28
CDR3 protein: CASSILGTGKGETQYF; CDR3 length: 16; J gene: TRBJ2-5; V gene: TRBV19
CDR3 protein: CASSQENQPQHF; CDR3 length: 12; J gene: TRBJ1-5; V gene: TRBV4-1
CDR3 protein: CASSLSARTTDTQYF; CDR3 length: 15; J gene: TRBJ2-3; V gene: TRBV27
CDR3 protein: CASSTRRAGENEQFF; CDR3 length: 15; J gene: TRBJ2-1; V gene: TRBV9
CDR3 protein: CASSPPGTLAGNEQFF; CDR3 length: 16; J gene: TRBJ2-1; V gene: TRBV25-1
CDR3 protein: CASSHNADLETQYF; CDR3 length: 14; J gene: TRBJ2-5; V gene: TRBV3-1
CDR3 protein: CASSSEGDAIVFSPLHF; CDR3 length: 17; J gene: TRBJ1-6; V gene: TRBV7-9
CDR3 protein: CSVDQGARATGELFF; CDR3 length: 15; J gene: TRBJ2-2; V gene: TRBV29-1
CDR3 protein: CASSVGLAGAYEQYF; CDR3 length: 15; J gene: TRBJ2-7; V gene: TRBV7-2
CDR3 protein: CAGSEWGTVTQETQYF; CDR3 length: 16; J gene: TRBJ2-5; V gene: TRBV25-1
CDR3 protein: CASSQDTAREEGSYNEQFF; CDR3 length: 19; J gene: TRBJ2-1; V gene: TRBV3-1
CDR3 protein: CSARDIPNYGYTF; CDR3 length: 13; J gene: TRBJ1-2; V gene: TRBV20-1
CDR3 protein: CASSQDIGVTGNTIYF; CDR3 length: 16; J gene: TRBJ1-3; V gene: TRBV4-1
CDR3 protein: CASSRNTDTQYF; CDR3 length: 12; J gene: TRBJ2-3; V gene: TRBV9
CDR3 protein: CASSVRPSGTSGNNEQFF; CDR3 length: 18; J gene: TRBJ2-1; V gene: TRBV6-1
CDR3 protein: CASRSGTGGRNQPQHF; CDR3 length: 16; J gene: TRBJ1-5; V gene: TRBV27
CDR3 protein: CASSLAQWEDYGYTF; CDR3 length: 15; J gene: TRBJ1-2; V gene: TRBV7-9
CDR3 protein: CASSDGYEQYF; CDR3 length: 11; J gene: TRBJ2-7; V gene: TRBV2
CDR3 protein: CASSLVRQAGYNEQYF; CDR3 length: 16; J gene: TRBJ2-7; V gene: TRBV7-9
CDR3 protein: CASSPRTSGFTDTQYF; CDR3 length: 16; J gene: TRBJ2-3; V gene: TRBV3-1
CDR3 protein: CSASGTFHATEAFF; CDR3 length: 14; J gene: TRBJ1-1; V gene: TRBV20-1
CDR3 protein: CASSLLASETQYF; CDR3 length: 13; J gene: TRBJ2-5; V gene: TRBV12-3/TRBV12-4
CDR3 protein: CASRPWTAEYEQYF; CDR3 length: 14; J gene: TRBJ2-7; V gene: TRBV28
CDR3 protein: CASSPLIGSFGFGYTF; CDR3 length: 16; J gene: TRBJ1-2; V gene: TRBV27
CDR3 protein: CASRAVGGPDTQYF; CDR3 length: 14; J gene: TRBJ2-3; V gene: TRBV27
CDR3 protein: CDWTTGNYGYTF; CDR3 length: 12; J gene: TRBJ1-2; V gene: TRBV23-1
CDR3 protein: CSVAGGHSYEQYF; CDR3 length: 13; J gene: TRBJ2-7; V gene: TRBV29-1
CDR3 protein: CASSSGSTDTQYF; CDR3 length: 13; J gene: TRBJ2-3; V gene: TRBV27
CDR3 protein: CASSHSGLYEQYF; CDR3 length: 13; J gene: TRBJ2-7; V gene: TRBV6-5
CDR3 protein: CASSLGGTGYYEQYF; CDR3 length: 15; J gene: TRBJ2-7; V gene: TRBV7-8
CDR3 protein: CASSPGVDEANVLTF; CDR3 length: 15; J gene: TRBJ2-6; V gene: TRBV7-9
CDR3 protein: CASSQERVRYEQYF; CDR3 length: 14; J gene: TRBJ2-7; V gene: TRBV4-2
CDR3 protein: CSASSSPLPQHF; CDR3 length: 12; J gene: TRBJ1-5; V gene: TRBV20-1
CDR3 protein: CSARVRSGIYNEQFF; CDR3 length: 15; J gene: TRBJ2-1; V gene: TRBV20-1